These T cell receptor beta chains were read from a single sample in a study of shared clonotypes between healthy human individuals. Method: immunoSEQ multiplex PCR; TCRdb's copy keeps in-frame clones and lacks some. The repertoire holds roughly 700,000 clones, with over 65% as singletons. Sequencing was done on a sample of memory CD4+ T cells sorted from blood. The receptors here all came from a young woman in good health. Each CDR3 is given with its conserved first and last residue. D genes are given only for firm matches. Part of the rows lack a size; the others show once, few, many or a class for expanded clones.

TRBV29-1	TRBD1	TRBJ2-7	.	TGCAGCGGGACCGGGACAGGCTCCTACGAGCAGTACTTC	CSGTGTGSYEQYF
TRBV30	TRBD2	TRBJ2-7	.	TGTGCCTGGCGGGGGTTAGCGGGTACCTACGAGCAGTACTTC	CAWRGLAGTYEQYF
TRBV2	.	TRBJ1-2	few	TGTGCCAGCAGTGAACGGCAAGTCTATGGCTACACCTTC	CASSERQVYGYTF
TRBV19	.	TRBJ1-2	.	TGTGCCAGTAAAGACGGGGTTTATGGCTACACCTTC	CASKDGVYGYTF
TRBV7-9	.	TRBJ1-1	.	TGTGCCAGCAGCACCCACAGGGACATGAACACTGAAGCTTTCTTT	CASSTHRDMNTEAFF
TRBV19	TRBD2	TRBJ2-6	.	TGTGCCAGTAGTATTCTGGGGAGGACGGGGGGATCCTCTGGGGCCAACGTCCTGACTTTC	CASSILGRTGGSSGANVLTF
TRBV2	TRBD2	TRBJ2-7	.	TGTGCCAGCAGTGAAGCGCTTCGGGGGGACGCCGACTACGAGCAGTACTTC	CASSEALRGDADYEQYF
TRBV6-1	.	TRBJ2-7	once	TGTGCCAGCAGTGGGGACGGTGACCGAAACGAGCAGTACTTC	CASSGDGDRNEQYF
TRBV4-2	TRBD2	TRBJ2-7	.	TGTGCCAGCAGCGTGGGACTAGCGGGAAGGGACGAGCAGTACTTC	CASSVGLAGRDEQYF
TRBV9	.	TRBJ2-7	once	TGTGCCAGCAGCCCTCAAAGCTCGGCGCCCTACGAGCAGTACTTC	CASSPQSSAPYEQYF
TRBV4-2	.	TRBJ2-1	.	TGTGCCAGCAGCCAAGATATTATGAGCGCTGAGCAGTTCTTC	CASSQDIMSAEQFF
TRBV28	.	TRBJ1-3	.	TGTGCCAGCAGCAGGAGCTCTGGAAACACCATATATTTT	CASSRSSGNTIYF
TRBV2	.	TRBJ2-7	.	TGTGCCAGCAGTGAATTTGGACCGAGCCAGTACTTC	CASSEFGPSQYF
TRBV6-6	.	TRBJ2-7	.	TGTGCCAGCAGTTACTCGGCAGGAGTCTACGAGCAGTACTTC	CASSYSAGVYEQYF
TRBV5-1	.	TRBJ2-2	.	TGCGCCAGCAGCTTGACTCCGACCACCGGGGAGCTGTTTTTT	CASSLTPTTGELFF
TRBV4-2	.	TRBJ1-2	once	TGTGCCAGCAGCCAAGAGGGAATAGTAAACTATGGCTACACCTTC	CASSQEGIVNYGYTF
TRBV9	TRBD1	TRBJ1-2	.	TGTGCCAGCAGCGTAGCTGCCGGGACAGGGTACGGCTACACCTTC	CASSVAAGTGYGYTF
TRBV5-6	.	TRBJ1-3	.	TGTGCCAGCAGCCAAGTTGCCGGAAACACCATATATTTT	CASSQVAGNTIYF
TRBV6-6	TRBD2	TRBJ2-1	few	TGTGCCAGCAGTAGTCCCGGGACTAGCGGGAGCGAGCAGTTCTTC	CASSSPGTSGSEQFF
TRBV7-2	.	TRBJ1-2	.	TGTGCCAGCAGCCTAACAGCGTTAAACGACGGCTACACCTTC	CASSLTALNDGYTF
TRBV2	TRBD2	TRBJ2-7	.	TGTGCCAGCAGTTATATAGCGGGAGACTCCTACGAGCAGTACTTC	CASSYIAGDSYEQYF
TRBV7-9	.	TRBJ2-3	once	TGTGCCAGCAGCTCCCAGCGGCAGTATTTT	CASSSQRQYF
TRBV13	.	TRBJ2-7	.	TGTGCCAGCAGCTTCGGGCCCCTGGACCACGAGCAGTACTTC	CASSFGPLDHEQYF
TRBV5-1	TRBD1	TRBJ2-1	.	TGCGCCAGCAGCATGCCACAGGGGATTGAGCAGTTCTTC	CASSMPQGIEQFF
TRBV5-5	.	TRBJ2-6	.	TGTGCCAGCAGCCCCGTTGGATCTGGGGCCAACGTCCTGACTTTC	CASSPVGSGANVLTF
TRBV30	.	TRBJ2-7	.	TGTGCCTGGGGACAATACGAGCAGTACTTC	CAWGQYEQYF
TRBV2	.	TRBJ2-1	.	TGTGCCAGCAGTCTCCTGGGCCAGACCAATGAGCAGTTCTTC	CASSLLGQTNEQFF
TRBV7-2	.	TRBJ2-1	.	TGTGCCAGCAGCTTCTATATTGCGAATGAGCAGTTCTTC	CASSFYIANEQFF
TRBV27	TRBD2	TRBJ2-7	.	TGTGCCAGCAGTTTACGGACTAGCGGGATCTACGAGCAGTACTTC	CASSLRTSGIYEQYF
TRBV28	.	TRBJ2-7	.	TGTGCCAGCACCAAAACGGCCTACGAGCAGTACTTC	CASTKTAYEQYF
TRBV7-8	TRBD2	TRBJ2-1	.	TGTGCCAGCAGCTCAGGGGGTAGCGGGAGCGGGAGGTACAATGAGCAGTTCTTC	CASSSGGSGSGRYNEQFF
TRBV7-6	.	TRBJ2-2	.	TGTGCCAGCAGCTACAGGGAGACCGGGGAGCTGTTTTTT	CASSYRETGELFF
TRBV14	.	TRBJ2-1	.	TGTGCCAGCAGCCCCCGGGTCGCGGCCCCACAAAGCTCCTACAATGAGCAGTTCTTC	CASSPRVAAPQSSYNEQFF
TRBV27	.	TRBJ1-1	.	TGTGCCAGCAGTTTATTCCGAAACACTGAAGCTTTCTTT	CASSLFRNTEAFF
TRBV25-1	.	TRBJ1-4	.	TGTGCCAGCAGTGAAACGACCGAGAATGAAAAACTGTTTTTT	CASSETTENEKLFF
TRBV7-9	.	TRBJ1-2	many	TGTGCCAGCAGCTTAAATCCCTATGGCTACACCTTC	CASSLNPYGYTF
TRBV9	TRBD2	TRBJ2-5	.	TGTGCCAGCAGTCTAGCGGGAGGCCTGTTCGAGACCCAGTACTTC	CASSLAGGLFETQYF
TRBV30	.	TRBJ1-1	.	TGTGCCTGGTCCACTATGGGGGTCGCTGAAGCTTTCTTT	CAWSTMGVAEAFF
TRBV6-6	.	TRBJ2-2	.	TGTGCCAGCAGTTACCGCCAGAGCACCGGGGAGCTGTTTTTT	CASSYRQSTGELFF
TRBV7-2	.	TRBJ2-7	.	TGTGCCAGCAGCTCCCAGGGTCGGGACGAGCAGTACTTC	CASSSQGRDEQYF
TRBV6-5	TRBD1	TRBJ2-7	.	TGTGCCAGCAGCGATCGGGACAGGGGGCACGAGCAGTACTTC	CASSDRDRGHEQYF
TRBV6-5	.	TRBJ2-7	.	TGTGCCAGCAGTTACCTGGCAGGGGCCAGGAGGGAGCAGTACTTC	CASSYLAGARREQYF
TRBV28	TRBD2	TRBJ2-7	.	TGTGCCAGCATCGCCACTAGCGGGAGCTCCTACGAGCAGTACTTC	CASIATSGSSYEQYF
TRBV5-1	.	TRBJ2-1	.	TGCGCCAGCAGCTTGCGGACTCCGAATGACAATGAGCAGTTCTTC	CASSLRTPNDNEQFF
TRBV29-1	.	TRBJ2-5	.	TGCAGCGGCAGGGGGGGTCAAGAGACCCAGTACTTC	CSGRGGQETQYF